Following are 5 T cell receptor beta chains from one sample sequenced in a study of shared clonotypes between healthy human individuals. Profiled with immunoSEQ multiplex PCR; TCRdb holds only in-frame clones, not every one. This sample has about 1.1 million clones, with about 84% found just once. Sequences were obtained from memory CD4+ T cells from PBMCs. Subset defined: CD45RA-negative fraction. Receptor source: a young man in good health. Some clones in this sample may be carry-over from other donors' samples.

CDR3 in DNA: TGCGCCAGCAGCTTGTTGGGGGTCTCAGGAAACACCATATATTTT. As protein: CASSLLGVSGNTIYF. The chain carries TRBV5-1 and TRBJ1-3, with D possibly TRBD1 on 5 matching bases. CDR3 length equals 15 residues. The ends were cut back, 1 base at V and 4 bases at J, with 12 bases in the middle. Germline lookup yields CDR1 SGHRS and CDR2 YFSETQ.

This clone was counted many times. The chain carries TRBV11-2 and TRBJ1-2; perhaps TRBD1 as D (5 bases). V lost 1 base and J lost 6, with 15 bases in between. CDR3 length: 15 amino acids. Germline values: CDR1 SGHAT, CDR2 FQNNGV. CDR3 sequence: CASSLGQGTWDGYTF. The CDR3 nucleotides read TGTGCCAGCAGCTTAGGTCAAGGGACGTGGGATGGCTACACCTTC.

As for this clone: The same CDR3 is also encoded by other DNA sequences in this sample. CDR3 region: CASSSQGGNTEAFF. As DNA, the CDR3 is TGCGCCAGCAGTTCCCAGGGGGGAAACACTGAAGCTTTCTTT. The chain links TRBV5-1 to TRBJ1-1; TRBD1 agrees at 7 bases. Per germline, CDR1 SGHRS and CDR2 YFSETQ. There are 14 residues in the CDR3. V dropped 5 bases and J dropped 2; count of bases not matched to a gene: 6.

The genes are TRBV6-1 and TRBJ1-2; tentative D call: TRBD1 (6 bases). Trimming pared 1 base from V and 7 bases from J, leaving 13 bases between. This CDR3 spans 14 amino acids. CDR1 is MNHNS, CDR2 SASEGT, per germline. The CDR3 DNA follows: TGTGCCAGCAGTGAAGAACAGGGAGGTGCTGGCTACACCTTC. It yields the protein CASSEEQGGAGYTF.

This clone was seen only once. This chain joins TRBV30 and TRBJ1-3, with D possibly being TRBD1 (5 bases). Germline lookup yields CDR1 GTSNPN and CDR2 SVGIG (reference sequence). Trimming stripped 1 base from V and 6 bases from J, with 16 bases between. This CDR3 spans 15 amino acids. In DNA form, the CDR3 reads TGTGCCTGGAGTGGGTATTCGGCAGGGCAAAACACCATATATTTT. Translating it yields CAWSGYSAGQNTIYF.